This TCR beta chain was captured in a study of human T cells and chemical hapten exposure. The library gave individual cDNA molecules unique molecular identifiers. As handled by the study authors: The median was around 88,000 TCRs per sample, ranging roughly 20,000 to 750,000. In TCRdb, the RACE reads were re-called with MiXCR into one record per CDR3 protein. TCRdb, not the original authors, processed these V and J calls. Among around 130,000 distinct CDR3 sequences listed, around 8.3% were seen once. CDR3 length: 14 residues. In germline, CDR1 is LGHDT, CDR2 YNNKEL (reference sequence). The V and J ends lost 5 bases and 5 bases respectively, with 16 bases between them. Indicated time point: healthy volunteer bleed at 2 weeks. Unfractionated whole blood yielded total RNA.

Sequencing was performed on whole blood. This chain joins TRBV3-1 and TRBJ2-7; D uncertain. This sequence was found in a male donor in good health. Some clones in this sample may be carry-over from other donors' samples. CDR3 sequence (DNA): TGTGCCAGCAGCTCCGGGCCCCAAAACAACGAGCAGTACTTC. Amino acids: CASSSGPQNNEQYF.